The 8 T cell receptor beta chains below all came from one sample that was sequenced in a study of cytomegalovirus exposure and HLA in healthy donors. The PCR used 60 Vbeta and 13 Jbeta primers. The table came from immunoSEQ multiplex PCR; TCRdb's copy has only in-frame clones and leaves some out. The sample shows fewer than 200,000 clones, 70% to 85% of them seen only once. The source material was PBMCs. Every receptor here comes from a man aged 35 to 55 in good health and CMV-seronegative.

The CDR3 DNA reads as TGTGCCAGCAGTTTAAGCGGGGGGGCCCGCGAGCAGTACTTC. Residues: CASSLSGGAREQYF. The rearrangement links TRBV28 to TRBJ2-7, with 10 bases aligning to TRBD2. The J segment lost 6 bases and the V segment lost 2 bases, leaving 4 bases of the junction unmatched. Germline CDR1 MDHEN, CDR2 SYDVKM. The CDR3 contains 14 residues.

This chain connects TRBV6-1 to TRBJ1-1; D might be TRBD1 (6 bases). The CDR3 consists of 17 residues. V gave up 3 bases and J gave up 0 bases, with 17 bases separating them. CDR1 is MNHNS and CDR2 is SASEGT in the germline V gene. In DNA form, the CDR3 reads TGTGCCAGCAGTGAGGTTGGGGGCAGGGAAGTGAACACTGAAGCTTTCTTT. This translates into CASSEVGGREVNTEAFF.

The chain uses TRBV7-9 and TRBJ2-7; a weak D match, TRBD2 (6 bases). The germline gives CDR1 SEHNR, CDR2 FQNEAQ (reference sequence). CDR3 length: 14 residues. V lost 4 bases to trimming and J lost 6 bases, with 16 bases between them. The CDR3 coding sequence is TGTGCCAGCAGCTCGATTGGGGGGTCAAGCGAGCAGTACTTC. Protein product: CASSSIGGSSEQYF.

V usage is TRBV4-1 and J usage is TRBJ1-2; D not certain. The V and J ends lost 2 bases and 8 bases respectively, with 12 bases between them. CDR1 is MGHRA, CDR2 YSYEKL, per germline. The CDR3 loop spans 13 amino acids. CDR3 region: CASSQLIPRGYTF. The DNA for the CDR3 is TGCGCCAGCAGCCAACTCATTCCTCGGGGCTACACCTTC.

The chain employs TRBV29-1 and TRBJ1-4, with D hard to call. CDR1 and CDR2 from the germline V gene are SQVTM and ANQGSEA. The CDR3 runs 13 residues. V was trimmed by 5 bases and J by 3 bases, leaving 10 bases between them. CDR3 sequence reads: CSVSVTSNEKLFF. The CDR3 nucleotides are TGCAGCGTTTCAGTCACCTCTAATGAAAAACTGTTTTTT.

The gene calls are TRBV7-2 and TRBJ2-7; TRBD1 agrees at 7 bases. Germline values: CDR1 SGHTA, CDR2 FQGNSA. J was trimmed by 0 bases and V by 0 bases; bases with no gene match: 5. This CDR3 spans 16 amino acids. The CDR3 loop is CASSLATQGYSYEQYF. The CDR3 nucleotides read TGTGCCAGCAGCTTAGCCACACAGGGGTACTCCTACGAGCAGTACTTC.

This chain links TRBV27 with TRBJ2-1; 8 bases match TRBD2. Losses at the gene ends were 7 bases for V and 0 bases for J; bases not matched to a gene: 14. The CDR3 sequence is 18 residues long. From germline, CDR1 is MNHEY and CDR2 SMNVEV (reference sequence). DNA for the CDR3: TGTGCCAGCACCCCTTCACCCGGGGGGGAACACTCCTACAATGAGCAGTTCTTC. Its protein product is CASTPSPGGEHSYNEQFF.

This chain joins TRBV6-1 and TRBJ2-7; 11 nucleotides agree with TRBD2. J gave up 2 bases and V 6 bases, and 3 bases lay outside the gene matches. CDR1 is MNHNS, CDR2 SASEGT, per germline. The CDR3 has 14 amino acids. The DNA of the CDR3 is TGTGCCAGCAGACGACTAGCGGGGCCCTACGAGCAGTACTTC. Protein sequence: CASRRLAGPYEQYF.